This TCR beta chain was found in a study of T cells after yellow fever vaccination. The germline V gene has CDR1 SGHRS and CDR2 YFSETQ. V lost 4 bases and J lost 4; bases outside the gene matches: 6. The CDR3 has 14 residues. In making TCR cDNA, 5'RACE template switching added a universal primer site and UMIs to it. TCRdb called the 5' RACE reads again in MiXCR, with one record for every CDR3 protein. The table records about 500,000 distinct CDR3 sequences, 17% of them present only once. Turning to this clonotype: What it recognizes is unknown.

General study findings and limits: It was a weaker secondary response, yet one that peaked faster, at day 5 versus 15. At under 98% for CD4 and around 91% for CD8, most primary-vaccination clones showed up again after the booster. Among all clonotypes, a small share was observed in both CD4 and CD8 compartments.

Source: PBMCs, taken 5 days after the first yellow fever vaccination. The receptor's source is a man between 18 and 35 years old who received the YFV17D yellow fever vaccine. The chain employs TRBV5-1 and TRBJ2-5, with 8 bases identical to TRBD1. CDR3 coding DNA: TGCGCCAGCAGCCAGTCCGGACAGGGAGAGACCCAGTACTTC. It codes for CASSQSGQGETQYF.